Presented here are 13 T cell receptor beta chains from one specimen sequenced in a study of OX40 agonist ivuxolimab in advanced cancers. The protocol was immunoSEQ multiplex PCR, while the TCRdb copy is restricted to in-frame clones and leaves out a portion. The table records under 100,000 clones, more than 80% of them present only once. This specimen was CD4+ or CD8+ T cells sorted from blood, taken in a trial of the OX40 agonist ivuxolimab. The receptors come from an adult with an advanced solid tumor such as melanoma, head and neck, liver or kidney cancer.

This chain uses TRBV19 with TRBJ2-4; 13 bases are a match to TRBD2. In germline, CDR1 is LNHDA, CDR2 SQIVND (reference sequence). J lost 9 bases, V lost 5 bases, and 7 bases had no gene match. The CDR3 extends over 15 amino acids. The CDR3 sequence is CASSALAGGRLIQYF. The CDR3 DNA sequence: TGTGCCAGTAGTGCACTAGCGGGGGGGCGTCTCATTCAGTACTTC.

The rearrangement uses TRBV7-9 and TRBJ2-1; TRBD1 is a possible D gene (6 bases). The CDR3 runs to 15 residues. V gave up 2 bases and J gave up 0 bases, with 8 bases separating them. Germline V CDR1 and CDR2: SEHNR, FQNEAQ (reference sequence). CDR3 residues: CASSLTRGSYNEQFF. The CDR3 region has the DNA TGTGCCAGCAGCTTAACCAGGGGCTCCTACAATGAGCAGTTCTTC.

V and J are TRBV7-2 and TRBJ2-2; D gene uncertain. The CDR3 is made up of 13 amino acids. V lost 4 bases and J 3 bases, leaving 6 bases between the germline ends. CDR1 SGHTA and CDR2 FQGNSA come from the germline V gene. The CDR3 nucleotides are TGTGCCAGCAGCTCCGGGCACACCGGGGAGCTGTTTTTT. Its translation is CASSSGHTGELFF.

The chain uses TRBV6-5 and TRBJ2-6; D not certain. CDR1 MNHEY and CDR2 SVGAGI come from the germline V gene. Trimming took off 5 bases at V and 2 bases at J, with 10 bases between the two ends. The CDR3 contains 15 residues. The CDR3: CASSLTAPGANVLTF. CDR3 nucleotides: TGTGCCAGCAGTCTAACGGCTCCTGGGGCCAACGTCCTGACTTTC.

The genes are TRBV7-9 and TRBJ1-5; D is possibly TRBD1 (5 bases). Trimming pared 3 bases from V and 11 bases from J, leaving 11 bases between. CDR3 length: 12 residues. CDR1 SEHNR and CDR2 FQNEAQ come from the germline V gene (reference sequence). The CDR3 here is CASSLSGGTQHF. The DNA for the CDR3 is TGTGCCAGCAGCTTGTCGGGGGGGACCCAGCATTTT.

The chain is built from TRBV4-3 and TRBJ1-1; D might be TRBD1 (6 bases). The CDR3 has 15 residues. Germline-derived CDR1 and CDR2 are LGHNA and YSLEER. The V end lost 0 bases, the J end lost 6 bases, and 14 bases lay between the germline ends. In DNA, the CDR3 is TGCGCCAGCAGCCAAGAGGGGGGCCGATCCGCTGAAGCTTTCTTT. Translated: CASSQEGGRSAEAFF.

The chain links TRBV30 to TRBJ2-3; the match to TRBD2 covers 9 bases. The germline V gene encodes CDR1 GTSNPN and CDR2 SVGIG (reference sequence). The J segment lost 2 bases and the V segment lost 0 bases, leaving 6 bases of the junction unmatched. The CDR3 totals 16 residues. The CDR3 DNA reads TGTGCCTGGAGTGTAGGTAGCGGGGGAAACACAGATACGCAGTATTTT. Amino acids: CAWSVGSGGNTDTQYF.

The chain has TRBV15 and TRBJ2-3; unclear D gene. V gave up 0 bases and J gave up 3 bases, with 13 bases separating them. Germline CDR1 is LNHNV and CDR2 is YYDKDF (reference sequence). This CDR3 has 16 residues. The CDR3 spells CATSRDVGSLTDTQYF. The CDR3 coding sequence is TGTGCCACCAGCAGAGATGTAGGATCCTTGACAGATACGCAGTATTTT.

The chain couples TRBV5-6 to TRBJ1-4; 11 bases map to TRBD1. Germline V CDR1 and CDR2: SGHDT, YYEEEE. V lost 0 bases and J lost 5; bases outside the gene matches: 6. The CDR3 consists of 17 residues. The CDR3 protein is CASSLGGQGEENEKLFF. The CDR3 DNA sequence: TGTGCCAGCAGCTTGGGGGGACAGGGGGAAGAAAATGAAAAACTGTTTTTT.

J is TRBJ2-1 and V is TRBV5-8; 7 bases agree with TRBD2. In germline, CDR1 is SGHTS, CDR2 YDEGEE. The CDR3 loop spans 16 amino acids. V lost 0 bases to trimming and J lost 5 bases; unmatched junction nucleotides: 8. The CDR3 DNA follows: TGTGCCAGCAGCTTGGGGGTGGGGCTAGCGGACAATGAGCAGTTCTTC. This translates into CASSLGVGLADNEQFF.

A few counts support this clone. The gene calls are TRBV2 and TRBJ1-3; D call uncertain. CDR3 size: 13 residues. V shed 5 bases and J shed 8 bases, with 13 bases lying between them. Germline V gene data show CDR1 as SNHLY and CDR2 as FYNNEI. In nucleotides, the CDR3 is TGTGCCAGCAGTACGGGCCCTAGGGACACCATATATTTT. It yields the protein CASSTGPRDTIYF.

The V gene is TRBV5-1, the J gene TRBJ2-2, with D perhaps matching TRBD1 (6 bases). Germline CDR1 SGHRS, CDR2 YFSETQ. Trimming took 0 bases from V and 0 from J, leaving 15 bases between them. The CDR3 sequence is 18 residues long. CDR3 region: CASSLAGVGQSNTGELFF. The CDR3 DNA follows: TGCGCCAGCAGCTTGGCCGGGGTCGGACAGTCGAACACCGGGGAGCTGTTTTTT.

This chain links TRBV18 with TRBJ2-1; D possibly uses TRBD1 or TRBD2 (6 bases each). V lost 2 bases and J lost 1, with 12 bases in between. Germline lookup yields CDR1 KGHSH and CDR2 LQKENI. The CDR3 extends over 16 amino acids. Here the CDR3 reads CASSPGGQGSYNEQFF. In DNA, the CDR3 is TGTGCCAGCTCACCAGGGGGGCAGGGGTCCTACAATGAGCAGTTCTTC.